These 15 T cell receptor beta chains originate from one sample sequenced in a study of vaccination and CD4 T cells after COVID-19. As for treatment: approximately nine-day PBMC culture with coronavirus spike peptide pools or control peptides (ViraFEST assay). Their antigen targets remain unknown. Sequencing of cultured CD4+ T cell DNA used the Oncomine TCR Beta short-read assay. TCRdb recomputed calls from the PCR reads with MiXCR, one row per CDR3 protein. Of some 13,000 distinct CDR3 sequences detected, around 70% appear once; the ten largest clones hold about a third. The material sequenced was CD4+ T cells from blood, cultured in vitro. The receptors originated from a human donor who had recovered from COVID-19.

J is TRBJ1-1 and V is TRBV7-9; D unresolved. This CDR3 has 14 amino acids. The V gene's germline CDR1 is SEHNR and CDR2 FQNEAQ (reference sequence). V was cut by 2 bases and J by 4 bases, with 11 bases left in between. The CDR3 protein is CASSLFGSSTEAFF. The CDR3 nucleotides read TGTGCCAGCAGCTTATTTGGGTCTTCCACTGAAGCTTTCTTT.

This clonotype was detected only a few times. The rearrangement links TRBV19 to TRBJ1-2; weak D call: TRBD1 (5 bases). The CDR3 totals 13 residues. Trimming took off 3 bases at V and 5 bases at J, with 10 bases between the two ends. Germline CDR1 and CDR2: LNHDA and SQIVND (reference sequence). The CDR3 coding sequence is TGTGCCAGTAGTATCCCAAGGGGTTATGGCTACACCTTC. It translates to CASSIPRGYGYTF. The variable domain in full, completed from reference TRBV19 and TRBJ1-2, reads DGGITQSPKYLFRKEGQNVTLSCEQNLNHDAMYWYRQDPGQGLRLIYYSQIVNDFQKGDIAEGYSVSREKKESFPLTVTSAQKNPTAFYLCASSIPRGYGYTFGSGTRLTVV.

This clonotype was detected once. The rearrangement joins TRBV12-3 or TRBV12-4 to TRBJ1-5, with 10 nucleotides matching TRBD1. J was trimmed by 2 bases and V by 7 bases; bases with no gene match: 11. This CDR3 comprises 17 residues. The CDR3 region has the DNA TGTGCCAGCACTCCCGAGACAGGGGGCGGACGCAATCAGCCCCAGCATTTT. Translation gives CASTPETGGGRNQPQHF.

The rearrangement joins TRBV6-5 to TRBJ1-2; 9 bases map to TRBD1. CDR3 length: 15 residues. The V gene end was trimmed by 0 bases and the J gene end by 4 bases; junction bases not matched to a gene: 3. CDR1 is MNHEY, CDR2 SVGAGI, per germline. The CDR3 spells CASSYSGQGSYGYTF. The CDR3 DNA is TGTGCCAGCAGTTACTCGGGACAGGGAAGCTATGGCTACACCTTC.

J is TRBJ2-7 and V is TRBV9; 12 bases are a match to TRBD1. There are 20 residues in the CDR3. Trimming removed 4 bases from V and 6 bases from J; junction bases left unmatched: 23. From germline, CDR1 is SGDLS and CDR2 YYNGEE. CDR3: CASSPRSGTGGAGPLGEQYF. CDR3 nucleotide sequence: TGTGCCAGCAGCCCCCGTTCCGGGACAGGGGGCGCTGGACCCCTCGGCGAGCAGTACTTC.

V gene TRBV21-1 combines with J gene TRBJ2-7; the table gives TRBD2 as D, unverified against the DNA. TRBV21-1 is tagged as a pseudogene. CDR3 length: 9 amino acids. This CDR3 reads CNRRDEQYF. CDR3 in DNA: TGCAATCGGAGGGACGAGCAGTACTTC.

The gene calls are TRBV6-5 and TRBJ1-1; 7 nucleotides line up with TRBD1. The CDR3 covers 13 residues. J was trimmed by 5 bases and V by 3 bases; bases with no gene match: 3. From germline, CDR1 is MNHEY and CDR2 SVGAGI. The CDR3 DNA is TGTGCCAGCAGTTATCTGGGACAGACTGAAGCTTTCTTT. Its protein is CASSYLGQTEAFF.

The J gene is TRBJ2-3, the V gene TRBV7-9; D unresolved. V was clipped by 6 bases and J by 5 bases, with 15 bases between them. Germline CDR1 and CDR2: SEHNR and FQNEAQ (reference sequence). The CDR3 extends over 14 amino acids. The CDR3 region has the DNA TGTGCCAGCAGGTCCCCGTTTGGGGAAGATACGCAGTATTTT. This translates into CASRSPFGEDTQYF.

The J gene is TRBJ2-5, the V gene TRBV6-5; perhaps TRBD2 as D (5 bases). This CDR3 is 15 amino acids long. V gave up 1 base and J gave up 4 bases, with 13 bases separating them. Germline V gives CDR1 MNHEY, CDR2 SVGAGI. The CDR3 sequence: CASSYWENLGETQYF. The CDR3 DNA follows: TGTGCCAGCAGTTACTGGGAGAACCTCGGAGAGACCCAGTACTTC.

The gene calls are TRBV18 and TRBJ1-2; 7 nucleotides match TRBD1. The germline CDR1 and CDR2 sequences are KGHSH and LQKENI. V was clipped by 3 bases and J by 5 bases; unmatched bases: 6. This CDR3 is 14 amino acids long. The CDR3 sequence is CASSPDGTAYGYTF. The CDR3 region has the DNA TGTGCCAGCTCACCTGACGGGACAGCTTATGGCTACACCTTC.

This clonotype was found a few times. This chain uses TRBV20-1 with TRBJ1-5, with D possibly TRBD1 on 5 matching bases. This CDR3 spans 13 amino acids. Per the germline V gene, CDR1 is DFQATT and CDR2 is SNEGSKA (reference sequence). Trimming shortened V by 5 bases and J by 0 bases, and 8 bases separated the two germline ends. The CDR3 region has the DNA TGCAGTGCTTACAGGTATAGCAATCAGCCCCAGCATTTT. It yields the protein CSAYRYSNQPQHF.

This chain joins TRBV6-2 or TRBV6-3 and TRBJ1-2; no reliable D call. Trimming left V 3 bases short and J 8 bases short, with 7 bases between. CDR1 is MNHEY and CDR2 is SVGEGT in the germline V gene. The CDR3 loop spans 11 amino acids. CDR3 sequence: CASSYNSGYTF. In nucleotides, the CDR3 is TGTGCCAGCAGTTATAACAGCGGCTACACCTTC.

CDR3 in amino acids: CSARTGQGEINYGYTF. CDR3 DNA: TGCAGTGCCCGAACGGGACAGGGGGAAATTAACTATGGCTACACCTTC. This sequence joins TRBV20-1 and TRBJ1-2; 11 positions agree with TRBD1. The CDR3 runs to 16 residues. The V segment lost 6 bases and the J segment 1 base; nucleotides outside the gene matches: 10. Germline values: CDR1 DFQATT, CDR2 SNEGSKA (reference sequence).

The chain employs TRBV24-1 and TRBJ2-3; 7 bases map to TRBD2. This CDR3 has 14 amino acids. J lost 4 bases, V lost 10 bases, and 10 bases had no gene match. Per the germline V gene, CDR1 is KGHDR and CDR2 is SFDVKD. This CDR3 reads CATGGDYKADTQYF. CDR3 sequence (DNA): TGTGCCACAGGAGGGGACTATAAGGCAGATACGCAGTATTTT.

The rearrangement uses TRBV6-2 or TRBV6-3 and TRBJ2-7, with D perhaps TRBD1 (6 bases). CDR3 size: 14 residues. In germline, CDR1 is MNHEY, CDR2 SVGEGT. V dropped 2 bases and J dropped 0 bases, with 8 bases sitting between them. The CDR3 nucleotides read TGTGCCAGCAGTTACACAGGGAGCTCCTACGAGCAGTACTTC. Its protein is CASSYTGSSYEQYF.